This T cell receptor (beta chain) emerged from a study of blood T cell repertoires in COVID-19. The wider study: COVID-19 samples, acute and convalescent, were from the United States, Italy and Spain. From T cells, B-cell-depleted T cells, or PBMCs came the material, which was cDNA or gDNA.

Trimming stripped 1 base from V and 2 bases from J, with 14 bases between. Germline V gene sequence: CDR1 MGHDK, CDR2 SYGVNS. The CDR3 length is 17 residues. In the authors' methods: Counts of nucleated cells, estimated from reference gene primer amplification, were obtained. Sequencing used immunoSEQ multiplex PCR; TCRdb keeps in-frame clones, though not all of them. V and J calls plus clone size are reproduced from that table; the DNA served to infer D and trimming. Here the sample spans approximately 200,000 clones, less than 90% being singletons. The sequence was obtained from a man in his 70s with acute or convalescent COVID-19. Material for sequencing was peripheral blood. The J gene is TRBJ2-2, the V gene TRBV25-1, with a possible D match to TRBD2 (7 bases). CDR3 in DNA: TGTGCCAGCAGTGAATTATTGGGGGGGACAAACACCGGGGAGCTGTTTTTT. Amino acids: CASSELLGGTNTGELFF.